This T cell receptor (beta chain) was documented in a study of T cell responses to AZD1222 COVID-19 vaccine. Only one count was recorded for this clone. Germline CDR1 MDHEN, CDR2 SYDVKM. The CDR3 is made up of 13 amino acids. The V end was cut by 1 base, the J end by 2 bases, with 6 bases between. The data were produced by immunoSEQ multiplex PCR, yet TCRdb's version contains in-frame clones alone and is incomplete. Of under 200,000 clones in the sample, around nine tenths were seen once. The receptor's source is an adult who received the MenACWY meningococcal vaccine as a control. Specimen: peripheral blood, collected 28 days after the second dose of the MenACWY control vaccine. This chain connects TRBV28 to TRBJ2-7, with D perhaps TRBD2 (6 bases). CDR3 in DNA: TGTGCCAGCAGTTTATCGGGGGCCTACGAGCAGTACTTC. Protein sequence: CASSLSGAYEQYF.